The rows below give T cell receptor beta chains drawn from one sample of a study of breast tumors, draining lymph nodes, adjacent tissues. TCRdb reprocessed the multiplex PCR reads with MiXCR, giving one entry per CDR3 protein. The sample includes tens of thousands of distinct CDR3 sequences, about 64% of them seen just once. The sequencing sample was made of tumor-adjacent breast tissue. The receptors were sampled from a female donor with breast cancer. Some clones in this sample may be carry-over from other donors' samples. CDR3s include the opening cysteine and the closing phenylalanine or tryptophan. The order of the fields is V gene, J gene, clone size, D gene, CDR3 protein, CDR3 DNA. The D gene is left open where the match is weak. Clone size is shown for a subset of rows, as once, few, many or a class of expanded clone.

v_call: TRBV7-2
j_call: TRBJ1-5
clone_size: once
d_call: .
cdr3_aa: CASSLVADQPQHF
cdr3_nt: TGTGCCAGCAGCTTAGTGGCCGATCAGCCCCAGCATTTT

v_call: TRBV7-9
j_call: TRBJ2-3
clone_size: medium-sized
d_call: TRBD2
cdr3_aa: CASLSTAGTSGRVADTQYF
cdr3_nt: TGTGCCAGCCTTTCGACAGCCGGGACTAGCGGGAGAGTCGCAGATACGCAGTATTTT

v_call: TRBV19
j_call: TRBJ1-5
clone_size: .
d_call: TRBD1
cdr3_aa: CASRTTGWGGNQPQHF
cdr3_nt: TGTGCCAGTAGAACGACAGGGTGGGGTGGCAATCAGCCCCAGCATTTT

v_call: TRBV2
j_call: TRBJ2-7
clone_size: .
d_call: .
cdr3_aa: CASRLTSEGANTGGSYEQYF
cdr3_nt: TGTGCCAGCAGGTTGACTAGCGAGGGGGCGAACACCGGGGGGAGCTACGAGCAGTACTTC

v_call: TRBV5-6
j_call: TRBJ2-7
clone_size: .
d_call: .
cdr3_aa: CASSYMVGQAYEQYF
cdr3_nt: TGTGCCAGCAGCTATATGGTGGGGCAAGCCTACGAGCAGTACTTC

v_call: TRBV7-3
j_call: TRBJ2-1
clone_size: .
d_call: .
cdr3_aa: CASSLFGGEQFF
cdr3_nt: TGTGCCAGCAGCTTATTTGGTGGTGAGCAGTTCTTC

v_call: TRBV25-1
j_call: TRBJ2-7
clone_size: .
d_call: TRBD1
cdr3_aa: CASSELGTGNEQYF
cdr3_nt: TGTGCCAGCAGTGAATTAGGGACAGGGAACGAGCAGTACTTC

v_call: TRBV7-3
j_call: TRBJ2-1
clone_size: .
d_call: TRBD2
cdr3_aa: CASRATSGGNNEQFF
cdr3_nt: TGTGCCAGCAGAGCTACTAGCGGGGGTAACAATGAGCAGTTCTTC

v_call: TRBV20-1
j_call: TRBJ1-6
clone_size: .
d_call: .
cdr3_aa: CSATTGYSPLHF
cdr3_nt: TGCAGTGCTACCACGGGTTATTCACCCCTCCACTTT

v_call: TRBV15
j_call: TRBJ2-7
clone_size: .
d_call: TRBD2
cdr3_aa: CATSRTSTFYEQYF
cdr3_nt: TGTGCCACCAGTCGGACTAGCACCTTCTACGAGCAGTACTTC

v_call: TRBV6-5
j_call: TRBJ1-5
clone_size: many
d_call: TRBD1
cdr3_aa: CASSYSGQGQPQHF
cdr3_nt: TGTGCCAGCAGTTACTCAGGACAGGGACAGCCCCAGCATTTT

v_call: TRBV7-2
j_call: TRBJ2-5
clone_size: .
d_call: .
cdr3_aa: CASSLTGGGETQYF
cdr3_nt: TGTGCCAGCAGCTTAACGGGGGGCGGAGAGACCCAGTACTTC

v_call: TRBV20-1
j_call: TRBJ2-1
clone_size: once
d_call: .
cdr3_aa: CSARGPGREQFF
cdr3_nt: TGCAGTGCTAGAGGTCCCGGTAGGGAGCAGTTCTTC

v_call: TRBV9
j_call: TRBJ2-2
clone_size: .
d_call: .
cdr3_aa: CASSVSGTSNGELFF
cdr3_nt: TGTGCCAGCAGCGTTTCCGGGACGTCGAACGGGGAGCTGTTTTTT

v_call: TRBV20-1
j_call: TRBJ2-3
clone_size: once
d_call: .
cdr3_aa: CSASFTDTQYF
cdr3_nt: TGCAGTGCTAGTTTCACAGATACGCAGTATTTT

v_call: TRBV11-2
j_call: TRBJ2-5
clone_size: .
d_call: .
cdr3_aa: CASSLDRLKRQYF
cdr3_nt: TGTGCCAGCAGCTTAGATCGTCTGAAGAGACAGTACTTC

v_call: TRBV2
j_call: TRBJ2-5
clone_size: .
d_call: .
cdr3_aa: CASSGRREETQYF
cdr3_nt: TGTGCCAGCAGTGGGAGGAGGGAAGAGACCCAGTACTTC

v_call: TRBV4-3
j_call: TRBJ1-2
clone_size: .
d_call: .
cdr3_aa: CASSQDPAVYGYTF
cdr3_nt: TGCGCCAGCAGCCAAGATCCGGCGGTGTATGGCTACACCTTC

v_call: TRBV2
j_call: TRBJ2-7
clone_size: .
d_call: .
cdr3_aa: CASSTAYEQYF
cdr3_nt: TGTGCCAGCTCGACCGCCTACGAGCAGTACTTC

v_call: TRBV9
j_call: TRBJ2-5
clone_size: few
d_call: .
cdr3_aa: CASSGNQETQYF
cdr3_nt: TGTGCCAGCAGCGGAAACCAAGAGACCCAGTACTTC

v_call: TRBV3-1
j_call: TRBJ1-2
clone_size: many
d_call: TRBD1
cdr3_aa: CASSHQVGTDYGYTF
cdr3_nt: TGTGCCAGCAGCCACCAAGTTGGGACAGACTATGGCTACACCTTC

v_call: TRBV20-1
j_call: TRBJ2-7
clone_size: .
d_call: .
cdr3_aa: CSAPDEQYF
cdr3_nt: TGCAGTGCCCCGGACGAGCAGTACTTC

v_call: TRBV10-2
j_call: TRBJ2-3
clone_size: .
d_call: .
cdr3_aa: CASSEPSTDTQYF
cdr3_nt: TGCGCCAGCAGTGAACCAAGCACAGATACGCAGTATTTT

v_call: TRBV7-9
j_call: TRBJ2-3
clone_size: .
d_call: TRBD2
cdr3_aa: CASFSTAGTSGRAADTQYF
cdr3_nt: TGTGCCAGCTTTTCGACAGCCGGGACTAGCGGGAGAGCCGCAGATACGCAGTATTTT

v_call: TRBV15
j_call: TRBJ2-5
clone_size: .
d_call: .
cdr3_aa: CATSSSQGKETQYF
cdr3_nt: TGTGCCACCAGCAGTTCGCAGGGTAAAGAGACCCAGTACTTC

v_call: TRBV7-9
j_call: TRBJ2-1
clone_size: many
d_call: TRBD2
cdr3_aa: CASSPSVGRDNEQFF
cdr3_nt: TGTGCCAGCAGCCCCTCGGTCGGGAGGGACAATGAGCAGTTCTTC

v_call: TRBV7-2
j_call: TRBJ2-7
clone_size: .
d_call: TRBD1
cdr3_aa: CASSPYRTGGEQYF
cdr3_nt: TGTGCCAGCAGCCCCTACCGGACAGGGGGCGAGCAGTACTTC

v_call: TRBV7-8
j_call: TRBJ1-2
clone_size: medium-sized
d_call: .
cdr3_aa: CASSLVVSAGYGYTF
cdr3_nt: TGTGCCAGCAGCTTAGTCGTATCGGCAGGTTATGGCTACACCTTC

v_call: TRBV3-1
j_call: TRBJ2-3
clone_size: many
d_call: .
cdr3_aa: CASSQGLPPDTQYF
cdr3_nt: TGTGCCAGCAGCCAAGGGTTACCACCAGATACGCAGTATTTT

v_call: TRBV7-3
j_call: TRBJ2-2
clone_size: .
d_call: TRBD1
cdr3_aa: CASSPDTRQGIGELFF
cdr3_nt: TGTGCCAGCAGCCCTGATACCCGACAGGGGATCGGGGAGCTGTTTTTT

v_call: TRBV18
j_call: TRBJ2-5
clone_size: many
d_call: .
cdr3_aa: CASSPPAGETQYF
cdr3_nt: TGTGCCAGCTCACCACCGGCGGGGGAGACCCAGTACTTC

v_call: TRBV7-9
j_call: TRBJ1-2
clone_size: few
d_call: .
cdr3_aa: CASSSNYGYTF
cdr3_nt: TGTGCCAGCAGCTCTAACTATGGCTACACCTTC

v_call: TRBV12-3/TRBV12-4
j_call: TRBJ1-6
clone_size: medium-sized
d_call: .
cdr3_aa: CASSPGTYNSPLHF
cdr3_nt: TGTGCCAGCAGTCCGGGGACTTATAATTCACCCCTCCACTTT

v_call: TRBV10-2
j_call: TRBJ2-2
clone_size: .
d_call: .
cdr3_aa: CASSEGWAGLLAPGDCFF
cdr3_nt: TGCGCCAGCAGTGAAGGTTGGGCAGGGTTATTAGCGCCGGGGGACTGTTTTTTT

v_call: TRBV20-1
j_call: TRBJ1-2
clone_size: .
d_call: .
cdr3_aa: CSATPGNDQPQQYGYTF
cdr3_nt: TGCAGTGCTACCCCGGGGAACGATCAGCCCCAGCAATATGGCTACACCTTC

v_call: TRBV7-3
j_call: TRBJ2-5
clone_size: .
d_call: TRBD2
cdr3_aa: CASSLTTSGTETQHF
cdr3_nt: TGTGCCAGCAGCTTAACGACTAGCGGGACAGAGACCCAGCACTTC

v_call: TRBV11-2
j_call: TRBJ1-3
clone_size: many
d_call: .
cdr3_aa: CASSLVQASGNTIYF
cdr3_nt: TGTGCCAGCAGCTTAGTTCAGGCCTCTGGAAACACCATATATTTT

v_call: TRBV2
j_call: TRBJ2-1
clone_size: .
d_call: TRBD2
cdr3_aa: CASSEVSGSSEQFF
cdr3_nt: TGTGCCAGCAGTGAAGTAAGCGGGAGTAGTGAGCAGTTCTTC

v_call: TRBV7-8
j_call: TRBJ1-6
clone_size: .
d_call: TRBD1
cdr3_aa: CASSLGQGISPLHF
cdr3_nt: TGTGCCAGCAGCTTAGGACAGGGTATCTCACCCCTCCACTTT

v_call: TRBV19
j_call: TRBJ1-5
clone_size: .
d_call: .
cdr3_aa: CALGGSVDQPQHF
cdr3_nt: TGTGCCCTTGGGGGGAGTGTGGATCAGCCCCAGCATTTT

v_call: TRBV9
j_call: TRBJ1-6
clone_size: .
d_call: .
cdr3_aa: CASSVDGRQQNSPLHF
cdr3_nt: TGTGCCAGCAGCGTAGATGGGCGGCAGCAGAATTCACCCCTCCACTTT

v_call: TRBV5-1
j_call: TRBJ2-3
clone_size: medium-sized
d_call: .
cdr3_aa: CASSILAVREGTQYF
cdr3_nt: .

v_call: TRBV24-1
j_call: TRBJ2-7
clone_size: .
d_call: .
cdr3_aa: CATSAGRKQYF
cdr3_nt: TGTGCCACCAGTGCGGGGAGGAAGCAGTACTTC

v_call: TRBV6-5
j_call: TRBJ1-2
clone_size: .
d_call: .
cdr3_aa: CASTNGQGPNYGYTF
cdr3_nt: TGTGCCAGCACCAACGGGCAGGGTCCTAACTATGGCTACACCTTC

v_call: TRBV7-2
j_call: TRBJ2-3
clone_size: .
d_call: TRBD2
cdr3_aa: CASSLATLAATDTQYF
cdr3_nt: TGTGCCAGCAGCTTAGCCACTCTAGCGGCCACAGATACGCAGTATTTT

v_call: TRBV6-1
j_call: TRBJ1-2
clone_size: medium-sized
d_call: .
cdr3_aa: CASSEQGPYGYTF
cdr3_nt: TGTGCCAGCAGTGAACAGGGTCCCTATGGCTACACCTTC

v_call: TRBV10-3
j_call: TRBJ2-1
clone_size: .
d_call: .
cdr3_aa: CAISESGGDNEQFF
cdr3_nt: TGTGCCATCAGTGAGTCCGGGGGCGACAATGAGCAGTTCTTC

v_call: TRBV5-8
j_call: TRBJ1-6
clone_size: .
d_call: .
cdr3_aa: CASSLGGVNSPLHF
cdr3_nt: TGTGCCAGCAGCTTAGGGGGAGTTAATTCACCCCTCCACTTT

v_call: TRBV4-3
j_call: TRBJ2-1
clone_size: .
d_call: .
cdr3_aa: CASSQDWRGSYNEQFF
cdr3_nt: TGCGCCAGCAGCCAAGATTGGAGGGGTAGCTACAATGAGCAGTTCTTC

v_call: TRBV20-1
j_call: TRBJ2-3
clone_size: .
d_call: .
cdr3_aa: CSARAPLTDTQYF
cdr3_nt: TGCAGTGCTAGAGCACCACTTACGGATACGCAGTATTTT

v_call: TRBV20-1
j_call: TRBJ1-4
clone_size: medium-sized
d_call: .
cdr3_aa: CSASQVGGTEKLFF
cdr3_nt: TGCAGTGCTAGTCAAGTCGGGGGGACGGAAAAACTGTTTTTT